This record looks at one TCR beta chain sequence and its context. The data were obtained in a study of shared clonotypes between healthy human individuals. In replicate PCRs of unsorted PBMC, around 300 ng DNA, 31,000 or so T cell genomes, was used. Authors' data handling: Filtering differed, since immunoSEQ gave only junction sequences and no quality scores. The method was immunoSEQ multiplex PCR; TCRdb's version includes in-frame clones alone and lacks a portion of them. The V and J calls and the clone size are those of that table, but D and trimming were determined from the DNA. The repertoire has around 500,000 clones, 79% of them found once; the top ten carry around 12%. V gave up 0 bases and J gave up 7 bases, with 17 bases separating them. CDR3 length: 16 residues. Germline loops: CDR1 SGHRS, CDR2 YFSETQ.

Sequenced: PBMCs. The clonotype comes from a woman aged 40 to 50 in good health. Some clones in this sample may be carry-over from other donors' samples. The chain carries TRBV5-1 and TRBJ2-1; D is uncertain. The CDR3: CASSLEVWVPLNEQFF. The CDR3 nucleotides read TGCGCCAGCAGCTTGGAGGTATGGGTACCCTTGAATGAGCAGTTCTTC.